This entry features one T cell receptor beta chain sequence. These data belong to a study of blood T cell repertoires in COVID-19. The Seattle site enrolled patients during active infection and followed them longitudinally. Germline lookup yields CDR1 SNHLY and CDR2 FYNNEI. J was trimmed by 8 bases and V by 6 bases; bases with no gene match: 3. The CDR3 consists of 12 residues. Produced via immunoSEQ multiplex PCR; TCRdb's table is partial and in-frame only. The sample consists of around 300,000 clones, around nine tenths of them appearing once. The specimen was peripheral blood. The TCR originated in a woman aged 70-85 years with COVID-19, enrolled during active disease. The rearrangement uses TRBV2 and TRBJ2-1, with TRBD1 matching 8 bases. DNA for the CDR3: TGTGCCAGCAGCCAGACAGGGGATGAGCAGTTCTTC. Residues: CASSQTGDEQFF.